This passage covers 32 T cell receptor beta chains from one sample sequenced in a study of T cell changes during pregnancy in multiple sclerosis. The table came from immunoSEQ multiplex PCR; TCRdb's copy has only in-frame clones and leaves some out. The sample comprises around 50,000 clones, 80% to 90% of which are singletons, and 8.3% rests with the top ten. The sample in question was CD8+ T cells from peripheral blood mononuclear cells, obtained in the second trimester of pregnancy. The receptor set was obtained from a female donor with multiple sclerosis, enrolled in a pregnancy study.

V is TRBV15 and J is TRBJ1-4; D is unclear. There are 13 residues in the CDR3. Per the germline V gene, CDR1 is LNHNV and CDR2 is YYDKDF (reference sequence). Trimming pared 3 bases from V and 13 bases from J, leaving 15 bases between. The CDR3 nucleotides are TGTGCCACCAGCAGCCCCACGGAGGACCTACTGTTTTTT. Translating it yields CATSSPTEDLLFF.

This chain links TRBV7-6 with TRBJ2-2; 9 positions agree with TRBD1. Germline loops: CDR1 SGHVS, CDR2 FNYEAQ. This CDR3 is 18 amino acids long. The V gene end was trimmed by 1 base and the J gene end by 6 bases; junction bases not matched to a gene: 12. The chain's CDR3 is CASSLVGVSGQGPGELFF. For the CDR3, the DNA is TGTGCCAGCAGCTTAGTGGGGGTTAGCGGACAGGGGCCCGGGGAGCTGTTTTTT.

V usage is TRBV6-1 and J usage is TRBJ2-2; TRBD1 agrees at 8 bases. CDR3 length: 15 residues. The ends lost 1 base at V and 6 bases at J; junction bases unmatched: 4. The V gene's germline CDR1 is MNHNS and CDR2 SASEGT. The DNA of the CDR3 is TGTGCCAGCAGTGAAGACGTGACAGGGGCCGGGGAGCTGTTTTTT. This gives the protein CASSEDVTGAGELFF.

The chain couples TRBV30 to TRBJ2-5; the D gene is possibly TRBD1 (6 bases). CDR1 and CDR2 from the germline V gene are GTSNPN and SVGIG (reference sequence). Between the trimmed V and J ends, which lost 3 bases and 11 bases, there was a span of 22 bases. The CDR3 has 14 amino acids. The CDR3 DNA follows: TGTGCCTGGAGGAAGTCTCAGGGGTCATCCCCTCAGTACTTC. Translating it yields CAWRKSQGSSPQYF. Supplemented by reference TRBV30 and TRBJ2-5, the full variable domain reads SQTIHQWPATLVQPVGSPLSLECTVEGTSNPNLYWYRQAAGRGLQLLFYSVGIGQISSEVPQNLSASRPQDRQFILSSKKLLLSDSGFYLCAWRKSQGSSPQYFGPGTRLLVL.

This clone was counted between two and nine times. The V gene is TRBV7-9, the J gene TRBJ1-6; 7 nucleotides match TRBD1. V dropped 5 bases and J dropped 9; count of bases not matched to a gene: 10. CDR1 is SEHNR and CDR2 is FQNEAQ in the germline V gene (reference sequence). CDR3 length: 15 amino acids. The CDR3, as DNA: TGTGCCAGCAGCGTGAGTTGGGACAGTACTTCACCCCTCCACTTT. Encoded protein: CASSVSWDSTSPLHF.

The genes are TRBV15 and TRBJ2-7; no firm D call. Germline V gives CDR1 LNHNV, CDR2 YYDKDF (reference sequence). This CDR3 region has 14 residues. Trimming removed 0 bases from V and 2 bases from J, with 8 bases in between. This CDR3 reads CATSRDARTYEQYF. In nucleotides, the CDR3 is TGTGCCACCAGCAGAGATGCTAGGACCTACGAGCAGTACTTC.

J is TRBJ1-1 and V is TRBV19, with D possibly TRBD1 on 5 matching bases. Trimming shortened V by 6 bases and J by 4 bases, and 9 bases separated the two germline ends. Germline CDR1 and CDR2: LNHDA and SQIVND (reference sequence). The CDR3 sequence is 12 residues long. As DNA, the CDR3 is TGTGCCAGTAGCCAGGGATTCACTGAAGCTTTCTTT. Protein sequence: CASSQGFTEAFF.

The chain combines TRBV14 with TRBJ1-2; D not resolved. In germline, CDR1 is SGHDN, CDR2 FVKESK. The length of the CDR3 is 13 residues. The V end lost 0 bases, the J end lost 3 bases, and 5 bases lay between the germline ends. This CDR3 is CASSQDLDYGYTF. The CDR3 nucleotides are TGTGCCAGCAGCCAAGATCTCGACTATGGCTACACCTTC.

The chain has TRBV19 and TRBJ1-6; no clear D gene. Germline CDR1 is LNHDA and CDR2 is SQIVND (reference sequence). The V and J ends lost 5 bases and 0 bases respectively, with 14 bases between them. The CDR3 spans 17 residues. The DNA of the CDR3 is TGTGCCAGTAGTTACAGCAAAGCAAGCTCCTATAATTCACCCCTCCACTTT. It encodes CASSYSKASSYNSPLHF. Using reference TRBV19 and TRBJ1-6 for the parts outside the CDR3, the full variable domain is DGGITQSPKYLFRKEGQNVTLSCEQNLNHDAMYWYRQDPGQGLRLIYYSQIVNDFQKGDIAEGYSVSREKKESFPLTVTSAQKNPTAFYLCASSYSKASSYNSPLHFGNGTRLTVT.

The chain joins TRBV9 to TRBJ1-1; TRBD1 might be the D (6 bases). Germline-derived CDR1 and CDR2 are SGDLS and YYNGEE. Trimming shortened V by 3 bases and J by 8 bases, and 17 bases separated the two germline ends. The CDR3 runs to 14 residues. The CDR3 is CASSAHTGTQEAFF. Here the CDR3 DNA reads TGTGCCAGCAGCGCCCACACAGGGACACAAGAAGCTTTCTTT.

The chain has TRBV10-3 and TRBJ1-3; 7 positions match TRBD1. Per the germline V gene, CDR1 is ENHRY and CDR2 is SYGVKD. Trimming at V came to 2 bases and at J to 0 bases, leaving 13 bases not matched to a gene. The CDR3 has 19 residues. CDR3 nucleotides: TGTGCCATCAGTGAGGGGACAGTTACAGAGGAGGACTCTGGAAACACCATATATTTT. This sequence encodes CAISEGTVTEEDSGNTIYF.

The rearrangement joins TRBV9 to TRBJ2-1; 9 bases match TRBD2. Germline-derived CDR1 and CDR2 are SGDLS and YYNGEE. The CDR3 sequence is 14 residues long. V lost 1 base, J lost 6 bases, and 2 bases stayed unmatched. Written as DNA, the CDR3 is TGTGCCAGCAGCGTACTGCGGGGGGGCAATGAGCAGTTCTTC. Translated, it gives CASSVLRGGNEQFF.

The rearrangement links TRBV9 to TRBJ1-5, with a tentative D call TRBD1 (5 bases). The CDR3 covers 14 residues. CDR1 is SGDLS and CDR2 is YYNGEE in the germline V gene. The germline V and J ends were trimmed by 0 bases and 3 bases, with 7 bases remaining between them. The CDR3 sequence: CASSVGDYNQPQHF. As DNA, the CDR3 is TGTGCCAGCAGCGTAGGGGACTACAATCAGCCCCAGCATTTT.

The V and J genes are TRBV10-3 and TRBJ2-2; TRBD2 agrees at 7 bases. Germline-derived CDR1 and CDR2 are ENHRY and SYGVKD. Trimming removed 2 bases from V and 4 bases from J; junction bases left unmatched: 10. The CDR3 consists of 17 residues. DNA of the CDR3: TGTGCCATCAGTGAGCCTAGTGGGGGGGGTATCACCGGGGAGCTGTTTTTT. This codes for CAISEPSGGGITGELFF.

The J gene is TRBJ2-7, the V gene TRBV13; 8 bases fit TRBD1. Germline loops: CDR1 PRHDT, CDR2 FYEKMQ (reference sequence). The CDR3 totals 15 residues. The ends lost 3 bases at V and 4 bases at J; junction bases unmatched: 8. The CDR3: CASSFSRTGSYEQYF. Written as DNA, the CDR3 is TGTGCCAGCAGCTTTTCGAGGACAGGGAGTTACGAGCAGTACTTC.

This clone showed up many times. This chain uses TRBV9 with TRBJ1-5, with D unclear. Trimming removed 4 bases from V and 1 base from J, with 3 bases in between. Germline assignment: CDR1 SGDLS and CDR2 YYNGEE. The CDR3 totals 12 residues. In nucleotides, the CDR3 is TGTGCCAGCAGCCTCAGCAATCAGCCCCAGCATTTT. Encoded protein: CASSLSNQPQHF.

This clone turned up a few times. The rearrangement joins TRBV4-1 to TRBJ1-1; D is possibly TRBD1 (5 bases). The CDR3 is 15 amino acids. The germline CDR1 and CDR2 sequences are MGHRA and YSYEKL. V dropped 6 bases and J dropped 4 bases, with 18 bases sitting between them. CDR3 DNA: TGCGCCAGCAGTCCCTCGCAAGGGGCACTCACTGAAGCTTTCTTT. Protein product: CASSPSQGALTEAFF.

This clone occurred once. The chain links TRBV29-1 to TRBJ2-5; D may be TRBD1 (5 bases). The CDR3 loop spans 16 amino acids. CDR1 and CDR2 (germline): SQVTM, ANQGSEA. The germline V and J ends were trimmed by 2 bases and 0 bases, with 16 bases remaining between them. DNA for the CDR3: TGCAGCGTTGAAACCTATCGACAGAAGTACCAAGAGACCCAGTACTTC. This gives the protein CSVETYRQKYQETQYF.

This chain joins TRBV9 and TRBJ2-5; 11 nucleotides line up with TRBD1. The germline CDR1 and CDR2 sequences are SGDLS and YYNGEE. The CDR3 consists of 15 residues. The V gene end was trimmed by 0 bases and the J gene end by 5 bases; junction bases not matched to a gene: 3. CDR3 nucleotides: TGTGCCAGCAGCGTAGCCGGGACAGGGGGGGAGACCCAGTACTTC. Translating it yields CASSVAGTGGETQYF. Filled out from reference TRBV9 and TRBJ2-5, the complete variable domain reads DSGVTQTPKHLITATGQRVTLRCSPRSGDLSVYWYQQSLDQGLQFLIQYYNGEERAKGNILERFSAQQFPDLHSELNLSSLELGDSALYFCASSVAGTGGETQYFGPGTRLLVL.

The chain links TRBV11-2 to TRBJ2-1; TRBD2 aligns across 9 bases. Germline values: CDR1 SGHAT, CDR2 FQNNGV. Losses at the gene ends were 5 bases for V and 6 bases for J; bases not matched to a gene: 11. This CDR3 spans 16 amino acids. Here the CDR3 reads CASSPWGSTSGNEQFF. As DNA, the CDR3 is TGTGCCAGCAGCCCATGGGGGTCGACTAGCGGCAATGAGCAGTTCTTC.

The chain is built from TRBV7-3 and TRBJ2-3; TRBD2 matches at 10 bases. Germline lookup yields CDR1 SGHTA and CDR2 FQGTGA. The CDR3 consists of 15 residues. With 5 bases clipped from V and 3 bases from J, the junction kept 5 bases outside the gene matches. Written as DNA, the CDR3 is TGTGCCAGCAGCCCTAGCGGGGGCTCTACAGATACGCAGTATTTT. The encoded protein is CASSPSGGSTDTQYF. The complete variable domain, with remaining parts taken from reference TRBV7-3 and TRBJ2-3, reads GAGVSQTPSNKVTEKGKYVELRCDPISGHTALYWYRQSLGQGPEFLIYFQGTGAADDSGLPNDRFFAVRPEGSVSTLKIQRTERGDSAVYLCASSPSGGSTDTQYFGPGTRLTVL.

The V gene is TRBV27, the J gene TRBJ1-5; 8 nucleotides line up with TRBD1. With 4 bases clipped from V and 6 bases from J, the junction kept 2 bases outside the gene matches. CDR1 is MNHEY, CDR2 SMNVEV, per germline (reference sequence). The CDR3 sequence is 13 residues long. CDR3 DNA sequence: TGTGCCAGCAGTTCAGGGGGCAGTCAGCCCCAGCATTTT. As protein: CASSSGGSQPQHF.

The chain combines TRBV6-5 with TRBJ1-1; D is possibly TRBD1 (5 bases). The V and J ends lost 7 bases and 2 bases respectively, with 17 bases between them. This CDR3 comprises 15 residues. Germline V CDR1 and CDR2: MNHEY, SVGAGI. DNA of the CDR3: TGTGCCAGCACCATAGGGGAGGGGTTTAACACTGAAGCTTTCTTT. Translated: CASTIGEGFNTEAFF.

The chain combines TRBV7-8 with TRBJ2-1; 7 positions match TRBD2. The CDR3 is 16 amino acids. With V trimmed by 2 bases and J by 4 bases, 8 bases remained unmatched. CDR1 SGHVS and CDR2 FQNEAQ come from the germline V gene. The DNA for the CDR3 is TGTGCCAGCAGCTTACCGCGCGGGGGTACTTACAATGAGCAGTTCTTC. It encodes CASSLPRGGTYNEQFF.

This clone was recorded only once. V and J are TRBV5-6 and TRBJ2-7; TRBD1 agrees at 7 bases. The germline gives CDR1 SGHDT, CDR2 YYEEEE. The CDR3 has 14 residues. V lost 0 bases, J lost 5 bases, and 5 bases stayed unmatched. The CDR3 is CASSLGQGYNEQYF. CDR3 nucleotide sequence: TGTGCCAGCAGCTTGGGACAGGGATACAACGAGCAGTACTTC.

This sequence joins TRBV2 and TRBJ2-1; a possible D gene is TRBD2 (5 bases). CDR1 and CDR2 from the germline V gene are SNHLY and FYNNEI. V was shortened by 6 bases and J by 8 bases, with 32 bases between the two germline ends. The CDR3 runs to 19 residues. This CDR3 reads CASRGQRRREEAGLDEQFF. CDR3 DNA sequence: TGTGCCAGCAGAGGGCAGCGGAGAAGGGAAGAGGCTGGGCTCGATGAGCAGTTCTTC.

This clone was observed a single time. The chain uses TRBV7-8 and TRBJ2-5; D is possibly TRBD1 (7 bases). CDR1 and CDR2 (germline): SGHVS, FQNEAQ. This CDR3 has 15 amino acids. V was cut by 3 bases and J by 3 bases, with 14 bases left in between. For the CDR3, the DNA is TGTGCCAGCAGCTTGAGAGGGGGCGGGAAAGAGACCCAGTACTTC. The encoded protein is CASSLRGGGKETQYF.

The V call is TRBV27, the J call TRBJ2-7; 9 positions agree with TRBD2. The ends lost 5 bases at V and 4 bases at J; junction bases unmatched: 6. The CDR3 is made up of 14 amino acids. Germline CDR1 MNHEY, CDR2 SMNVEV (reference sequence). For the CDR3, the DNA is TGTGCCAGCAGTAGCGGGAGGATGGCTTACGAGCAGTACTTC. As protein: CASSSGRMAYEQYF.

The chain carries TRBV5-5 and TRBJ1-1, with 9 bases identical to TRBD1. The CDR3 consists of 17 residues. Trimming removed 0 bases from V and 0 bases from J; junction bases left unmatched: 6. Germline assignment: CDR1 SGHKS and CDR2 YYEKEE (reference sequence). CDR3 bases: TGTGCCAGCAGCTTGGAGGGACAGGGCTCTATGAACACTGAAGCTTTCTTT. Translating gives CASSLEGQGSMNTEAFF.

The chain recombines TRBV7-6 with TRBJ2-5; TRBD1 matches 9 bases. Looked up from germline, CDR1 is SGHVS and CDR2 is FNYEAQ. This CDR3 has 14 residues. Trimming at V came to 1 base and at J to 7 bases, leaving 4 bases not matched to a gene. The chain's CDR3 is CASSLGGQGRTQYF. CDR3 nucleotides: TGTGCCAGCAGCTTAGGGGGACAGGGAAGGACCCAGTACTTC.

This clone showed up just a few times. This chain joins TRBV23-1 and TRBJ1-5, with no clear D. TRBV23-1 is identified as an open reading frame with a role that is uncertain. The CDR3 extends over 18 amino acids. V lost 4 bases, J lost 0 bases, and 19 bases lay in between. CDR3 sequence reads: CASSPKVPEEDSNQPQHF. Here the CDR3 DNA reads TGCGCCAGCAGTCCCAAGGTCCCAGAAGAGGATAGCAATCAGCCCCAGCATTTT.

This rearrangement joins TRBV5-5 to TRBJ2-7; D may be TRBD1 (5 bases). The CDR3 is made up of 13 amino acids. Trimming removed 2 bases at V and 2 bases at J, with 8 bases between. The V gene's germline CDR1 is SGHKS and CDR2 YYEKEE (reference sequence). CDR3 sequence (DNA): TGTGCCAGCAGCTTCAGGGTTGCCTACGAGCAGTACTTC. Encoded protein: CASSFRVAYEQYF.